The sequence of this T cell receptor (beta chain) was determined in a study of blood T cell repertoires in COVID-19 (dated by TCRdb to 2018 to 2020). Broadly, across the study: Samples covering the acute and convalescent phases of COVID-19 were provided by collaborators in the United States, Italy and Spain. The material from the prospective study consisted of cDNA or gDNA derived from T cells, B-cell-depleted T cells, or PBMCs. The repertoires were made available in a free public database intended to serve as a resource for research on the immune response to SARS-CoV-2. HLA class I and class II types, where available, came from metadata supplied by the sample provider rather than from assay-based typing. The dataset comprised deeply sampled blood TCRbeta repertoires from subjects exposed to, actively infected with, or recovered from COVID-19. Samples came from the ongoing ImmuneRACE study (first 160 participants) plus 1,254 subjects from 6 global collaborators. A de-identified subject ID, COVID-19 status, age in years and sex were almost always included in the sample metadata. On the study overall, not on this receptor specifically: How much clinical and demographic metadata was included differed by source and by participant, and the metadata was provided uncurated.

Enrolling through a virtual design, the prospective study's participants ranged in age from roughly 18 to 90 years and lived across 24 United States geographic areas. To assign participants to cohorts, the prospective study relied on clinical history that participants themselves reported in a screening survey and a study questionnaire. ImmuneRACE Cohort 3 recovered participants were defined by two consecutive negative NP/OP PCR tests, healthcare professional clearance, or symptom resolution. In the prospective study, mobile phlebotomists collected whole blood, serum and a nasopharyngeal or oropharyngeal swab from each participant. Participants in the prospective study had the option to provide additional blood draws and questionnaires over an approximately two-month period. Blood samples from the prospective study were shipped frozen or at room temperature prior to DNA extraction. Comment on this clone: Which antigen it targets is not known. There are no base qualities to consult, and no much larger clone falls within one base.

TCRbeta CDR3 regions were amplified from genomic DNA by means of the immunoSEQ Assay, a bias-controlled multiplex PCR. The original pipeline was this. Nucleated cell counts per sample were estimated from amplification of reference gene primers within the assay. To quantify the absolute abundance of each unique TCRbeta CDR3 rearrangement, sequence reads were collapsed and filtered. For each sample, productive Simpson clonality was calculated as the square root of Simpson's diversity index across productive rearrangements. Held by TCRdb, this immuneACCESS table contains in-frame sequences only and omits some clones. Under half of the omission traces to an unresolved V gene where checked; the cause of the rest is unknown. The V and J calls and clone size come from that table; D and trimming were worked out from the DNA. The sample has over 400,000 clones on record, approximately 86% of them singletons. The ten largest make up 8.3% of the sample.

Unmatched junction bases come to 8, with V trimmed by 4 bases and J by 5 bases. Per the germline V gene, SGHRS is the CDR1 and YFSETQ is the CDR2. Taken from cysteine to phenylalanine, the CDR3 has 16 residues. Of all the DNA, just the CDR3 is kept, 48 bases in frame from base 1. The TCR was taken from a woman aged 55 to 70 who had recovered from COVID-19. Source material: PBMCs or T cells enriched from blood (not recorded which). In this chain, TRBV5-1 is recombined with TRBJ2-2, with TRBD2 identical over 10 junction bases. The CDR3 amino acid sequence is: CASSPNIAGGTGELFF. The DNA reads TGCGCCAGCAGCCCAAATATAGCGGGGGGAACCGGGGAGCTGTTTTTT.